The rows below give T cell receptor beta chains drawn from one sample of a study of OX40 agonist ivuxolimab in advanced cancers. Produced via immunoSEQ multiplex PCR; TCRdb's table is partial and in-frame only. The sample yields tens of thousands of clones, 70% to 90% seen once. Specimen: CD4+ or CD8+ T cells sorted from blood, collected in a trial of the OX40 agonist ivuxolimab. The receptor source for this set is an adult with an advanced solid tumor such as melanoma, head and neck, liver or kidney cancer. Both conserved end residues are part of each CDR3. D genes are given only for firm matches. Clone size appears in some rows only: once, few, many, or a class for an expanded clone.

TRBJ2-1 . . TRBV30 TGTGCCGGGGTAATGGGAGCTTTGAATGAGCAGTTCTTC CAGVMGALNEQFF
TRBJ2-5 few . TRBV6-1 TGTGCCACCAGGACACCGTCGGGGGAGACCCAGTACTTC CATRTPSGETQYF
TRBJ1-4 once . TRBV5-4 TGTGCCAGCAGCTTGGGGGCGGCGGGGGCGACTAATGAAAAACTGTTTTTT CASSLGAAGATNEKLFF
TRBJ1-1 . . TRBV11-3 TGTGCCAGCAGCTTGGGTGATCTCACTGAAGCTTTCTTT CASSLGDLTEAFF
TRBJ2-3 . TRBD1 TRBV5-1 TGCGCCAGCAGCAGAATCAGTGGACAGGGAATAGATACGCAGTATTTT CASSRISGQGIDTQYF
TRBJ1-2 once . TRBV5-6 TGTGCCAGCAGCTTGACGGGCTATGGCTACACCTTC CASSLTGYGYTF
TRBJ2-3 . TRBD1 TRBV9 TGTGCCAGCAGCTCCCGGACAGGGCGCGAAACAGATACGCAGTATTTT CASSSRTGRETDTQYF
TRBJ1-1 . TRBD1 TRBV28 TGTGCCAGCAGTTTGGGTAGGGGGCGTGATCGAACTGAAGCTTTCTTT CASSLGRGRDRTEAFF
TRBJ2-3 . . TRBV5-1 TGCGCCAGCAGCTCCAGACAGAGCACAGATACGCAGTATTTT CASSSRQSTDTQYF
TRBJ2-7 . . TRBV27 TGTGCCAGCGCCAACACCCCCTACGAGCAGTACTTC CASANTPYEQYF
TRBJ1-4 once TRBD1 TRBV2 TGTGCCAGCAGCGGGACAGCTCACCAGGGGAATGAAAAACTGTTTTTT CASSGTAHQGNEKLFF
TRBJ2-3 . . TRBV7-9 TGTGCCAGCAGCCCCTCGATTAGCACAGATACGCAGTATTTT CASSPSISTDTQYF
TRBJ1-2 . TRBD1 TRBV6-5 TGTGCCAGCAGGAGAGGACAGGGGGCGAACTATGGCTACACCTTC CASRRGQGANYGYTF
TRBJ2-3 . TRBD2 TRBV10-2 TGCGCCAGCAAAGATCGGGGGGATAGCACAGATACGCAGTATTTT CASKDRGDSTDTQYF
TRBJ2-6 . . TRBV28 TGTGCCAGCAGTTTAGGGGGAGGCTCTGGGGCCAACGTCCTGACTTTC CASSLGGGSGANVLTF
TRBJ2-1 . TRBD2 TRBV4-2 TGTGCCAGCAGCCAAGACAGGGAAAGGGACTACTACAATGAGCAGTTCTTC CASSQDRERDYYNEQFF